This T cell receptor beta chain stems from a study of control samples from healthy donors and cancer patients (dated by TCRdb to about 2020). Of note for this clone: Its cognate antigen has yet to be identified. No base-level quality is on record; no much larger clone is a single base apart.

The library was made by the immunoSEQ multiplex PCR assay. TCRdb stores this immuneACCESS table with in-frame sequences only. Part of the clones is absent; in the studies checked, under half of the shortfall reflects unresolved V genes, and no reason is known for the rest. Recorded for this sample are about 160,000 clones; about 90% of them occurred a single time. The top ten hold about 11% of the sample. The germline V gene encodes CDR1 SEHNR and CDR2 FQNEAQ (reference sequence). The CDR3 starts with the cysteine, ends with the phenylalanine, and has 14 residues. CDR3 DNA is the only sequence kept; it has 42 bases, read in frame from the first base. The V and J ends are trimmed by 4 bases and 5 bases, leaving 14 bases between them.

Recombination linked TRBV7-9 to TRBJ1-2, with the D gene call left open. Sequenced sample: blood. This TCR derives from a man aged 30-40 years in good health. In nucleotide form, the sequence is TGTGCCAGCAGCTCTTCGGGTTCGAGGTATGGCTACACCTTC. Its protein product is CASSSSGSRYGYTF.